A single sample is the source of the 17 T cell receptor beta chains below, sequenced in a study of a mutant IDH1 vaccine in newly diagnosed glioma. The repertoire was sequenced with immunoSEQ multiplex PCR; TCRdb's copy has only in-frame clones and lacks some. The data show about 88,000 clones, with around 80% seen just once and nearly 5.5% held by the top ten. The sample's time point: baseline, week 1 (first vaccination visit). Treatment specified: pre-vaccination baseline after standard-of-care therapy. The sequences come from PBMCs, collected from a glioma patient treated with radiotherapy, temozolomide or both. The origin of the receptors is a man aged 35 to 55 with glioma. Some clones in this sample may be carry-over from other donors' samples.

This chain joins TRBV6-1 and TRBJ2-6, with D perhaps TRBD2 (6 bases). Germline CDR1 reads MNHNS; CDR2 reads SASEGT. V shed 1 base and J shed 0 bases, with 10 bases lying between them. The CDR3 contains 17 residues. The CDR3 loop is CASSEGPGGSGANVLTF. The CDR3 nucleotides read TGTGCCAGCAGTGAAGGGCCCGGGGGCTCTGGGGCCAACGTCCTGACTTTC.

This sequence joins TRBV2 and TRBJ1-4; 8 nucleotides align to TRBD1. J gave up 7 bases and V 7 bases, and 8 bases lay outside the gene matches. CDR3 length: 14 residues. Germline CDR1 and CDR2: SNHLY and FYNNEI. This CDR3 is CASISGTGLEKLFF. The CDR3, as DNA: TGTGCCAGCATTAGCGGGACAGGCCTTGAAAAACTGTTTTTT.

V and J are TRBV6-6 and TRBJ1-5; 10 positions agree with TRBD1. Germline trimming cut 7 bases from V and 1 base from J; bases unmatched to any gene: 7. Germline CDR1 is MNHNY and CDR2 is SVGAGI (reference sequence). CDR3 length equals 16 residues. In DNA form, the CDR3 reads TGTGCCAGCACAGGACAGGGGGGGACGAGCAATCAGCCCCAGCATTTT. Protein sequence: CASTGQGGTSNQPQHF.

The J gene is TRBJ2-1, the V gene TRBV5-4; D gene unclear. V was pared by 1 base and J by 5 bases, with 10 bases between. Germline CDR1 is SGHNT and CDR2 is YYREEE (reference sequence). The CDR3 covers 14 residues. The CDR3 DNA sequence: TGTGCCAGCAGCTTGCTGCAAGCGCACAATGAGCAGTTCTTC. This gives the protein CASSLLQAHNEQFF. Together with reference TRBV5-4 and TRBJ2-1, the CDR3 gives the full variable domain: ETGVTQSPTHLIKTRGQQVTLRCSSQSGHNTVSWYQQALGQGPQFIFQYYREEENGRGNFPPRFSGLQFPNYSSELNVNALELDDSALYLCASSLLQAHNEQFFGPGTRLTVL.

This chain joins TRBV6-5 and TRBJ2-5; 9 positions agree with TRBD1. The V and J ends lost 4 bases and 5 bases, in that order; junction bases with no gene match: 5. In germline, CDR1 is MNHEY, CDR2 SVGAGI. This CDR3 region has 14 residues. In nucleotides, the CDR3 is TGTGCCAGCAGTTCCGGGACAGGGAGCGAGACCCAGTACTTC. It translates to CASSSGTGSETQYF.

The rearrangement uses TRBV6-5 and TRBJ1-2, with TRBD1 as a possible D gene (5 bases). This CDR3 is built from 14 residues. Germline V gene data show CDR1 as MNHEY and CDR2 as SVGAGI. Trimming pared 5 bases from V and 3 bases from J, leaving 13 bases between. The CDR3 protein is CASSQPGRDYGYTF. CDR3 nucleotides: TGTGCCAGCAGTCAACCAGGCAGGGACTATGGCTACACCTTC.

This sequence joins TRBV29-1 and TRBJ2-2; the D is unclear. The CDR3 has 13 residues. Trimming removed 4 bases at V and 4 bases at J, with 10 bases between. Germline V gives CDR1 SQVTM, CDR2 ANQGSEA. The DNA for the CDR3 is TGCAGCGTTGGAGCCATCGGCACCGGGGAGCTGTTTTTT. It encodes CSVGAIGTGELFF.

This clone was picked up a small number of times. The CDR3 spells CAVLRQGNTEAFF. DNA for the CDR3: TGCGCCGTCCTACGACAGGGGAACACTGAAGCTTTCTTT. V is TRBV10-2 and J is TRBJ1-1; 7 positions agree with TRBD1. The CDR3 is 13 amino acids. Unmatched junction bases numbered 7, after V lost 11 bases and J lost 1 base. Germline assignment: CDR1 WSHSY and CDR2 SAAADI.

The rearrangement joins TRBV2 to TRBJ1-4; D not resolved. CDR3 length: 15 residues. CDR1 and CDR2 (germline): SNHLY, FYNNEI. V was clipped by 2 bases and J by 3 bases, with 10 bases between them. This CDR3 reads CASSEYGRPNEKLFF. DNA for the CDR3: TGTGCCAGCAGTGAATACGGACGGCCTAATGAAAAACTGTTTTTT.

This clone is a singleton in its sample. V gene TRBV14 combines with J gene TRBJ2-3; D remains ambiguous. V lost 1 base, J lost 7 bases, and 6 bases lay in between. Germline V gene lookup returns CDR1 SGHDN and CDR2 FVKESK. This CDR3 is 12 amino acids long. CDR3 protein: CASSQVRHTQYF. The CDR3 region has the DNA TGTGCCAGCAGCCAAGTCAGGCATACGCAGTATTTT.

The chain combines TRBV6-4 with TRBJ2-3; D is uncertain. Germline V gives CDR1 MRHNA, CDR2 SNTAGT. This CDR3 is 12 amino acids long. Trimming cost V 2 bases and J 4 bases, with 4 bases left between them. The CDR3 DNA sequence: TGTGCCAGCAGTGACCGGGCAGATACGCAGTATTTT. Translated, it gives CASSDRADTQYF.

The V gene is TRBV4-1, the J gene TRBJ1-5, with D possibly matching TRBD1 (5 bases). The CDR3 is made up of 16 amino acids. Trimming removed 2 bases at V and 1 base at J, with 12 bases between. The germline V gene encodes CDR1 MGHRA and CDR2 YSYEKL. The CDR3 nucleotides are TGCGCCAGCAGCCAAAGGACACCCTTCAGCAATCAGCCCCAGCATTTT. Encoded protein: CASSQRTPFSNQPQHF.

This clone was found once. The chain employs TRBV6-1 and TRBJ1-1; D may be TRBD1 (5 bases). Trimming took 3 bases from V and 2 from J, leaving 13 bases between them. The CDR3 is made up of 15 amino acids. Per germline, CDR1 MNHNS and CDR2 SASEGT. DNA for the CDR3: TGTGCCAGCAGTGACCTGGCTGGGGGAAACACTGAAGCTTTCTTT. It is translated as CASSDLAGGNTEAFF.

The chain joins TRBV6-1 to TRBJ1-2, with TRBD1 matching 10 bases. Germline CDR1 MNHNS, CDR2 SASEGT. The V segment lost 7 bases and the J segment 5 bases; nucleotides outside the gene matches: 4. The CDR3 spans 13 residues. CDR3 protein: CASTRDRGYGYTF. CDR3 nucleotide sequence: TGTGCCAGCACCCGGGACAGGGGTTATGGCTACACCTTC.

V gene TRBV25-1 combines with J gene TRBJ1-4, with D perhaps matching TRBD1 (5 bases). V lost 3 bases, J lost 13 bases, and 9 bases lay in between. This CDR3 is built from 11 residues. The germline gives CDR1 MGHDK, CDR2 SYGVNS. CDR3 loop: CASSDVTGLFF. In DNA form, the CDR3 reads TGTGCCAGCAGTGACGTTACAGGACTGTTTTTT.

The V call is TRBV29-1, the J call TRBJ2-1; perhaps TRBD2 as D (6 bases). The CDR3 runs 14 residues. The germline V and J ends were trimmed by 7 bases and 4 bases, with 17 bases remaining between them. Germline V lookup: CDR1 SQVTM, CDR2 ANQGSEA. The CDR3 reads CSAGGLSLYNEQFF. The CDR3 DNA sequence: TGCAGCGCCGGAGGGTTGTCGCTTTACAATGAGCAGTTCTTC.

This chain uses TRBV13 with TRBJ2-6, with D perhaps TRBD1 (6 bases). The CDR3 has 17 residues. Trimming took 5 bases from V and 3 from J, leaving 17 bases between them. Germline-derived CDR1 and CDR2 are PRHDT and FYEKMQ (reference sequence). The DNA for the CDR3 is TGTGCCAGCAGCCTGGGGCCAGGGGCAGGTGGGGCCAACGTCCTGACTTTC. This encodes CASSLGPGAGGANVLTF.